Each of the 22 T cell receptor beta chains below was sequenced from the same sample in a study of control samples from healthy donors and cancer patients. The table came from immunoSEQ multiplex PCR; TCRdb's copy has only in-frame clones and leaves some out. This sample has roughly 450,000 clones, with 90% found just once. Sequencing used PBMCs. All receptors derive from a man aged 35 to 55 with head and neck cancer.

The chain couples TRBV3-1 (or the pseudogene TRBV3-2) to TRBJ1-4, with D possibly TRBD1 on 5 matching bases. With 7 bases removed from V and 7 bases from J, the gap between germline ends came to 10 bases. The CDR3 totals 12 residues. Germline-derived CDR1 and CDR2 are LGHDT and YNNKEL (reference sequence). CDR3 DNA: TGTGCCAGCACCCAGGGTGGTGAAAAACTGTTTTTT. It encodes CASTQGGEKLFF.

This chain joins TRBV6-4 and TRBJ2-3; TRBD2 matches 10 bases. Germline V gene lookup returns CDR1 MRHNA and CDR2 SNTAGT. The length of the CDR3 is 16 residues. Trimming at V came to 3 bases and at J to 5 bases, leaving 8 bases not matched to a gene. The DNA for the CDR3 is TGTGCCAGCAGTGAAAGCGGAGCGGGGGGGGAAGATACGCAGTATTTT. This encodes CASSESGAGGEDTQYF.

The chain is built from TRBV7-3 and TRBJ2-1; D gene ambiguous. Trimming cost V 2 bases and J 0 bases, with 8 bases left between them. This CDR3 is built from 15 residues. Germline CDR1 and CDR2: SGHTA and FQGTGA. CDR3 in DNA: TGTGCCAGCAGCTTAGCACCTAGCTCCTACAATGAGCAGTTCTTC. It is translated as CASSLAPSSYNEQFF.

The chain links TRBV2 to TRBJ2-1; 9 positions agree with TRBD2. The CDR3 has 15 amino acids. V shed 9 bases and J 0 bases; nucleotides not matched to a gene: 6. Germline V CDR1 and CDR2: SNHLY, FYNNEI. Here the CDR3 DNA reads TGTGCCAGGAGACTAGCGGAGAGCTCCTACAATGAGCAGTTCTTC. Amino acid sequence: CARRLAESSYNEQFF.

In this sample, this clone turned up once. The chain carries TRBV6-1 and TRBJ2-1, with TRBD2 matching over 9 bases. With 3 bases clipped from V and 9 bases from J, the junction kept 18 bases outside the gene matches. The CDR3 extends over 18 amino acids. The germline CDR1 and CDR2 sequences are MNHNS and SASEGT. CDR3 bases: TGTGCCAGCAGTGATCTACTAGCGGGCGTAACAGGGGTGGTTGAGCAGTTCTTC. This translates into CASSDLLAGVTGVVEQFF.

This clone was seen more than once but under ten times. Other DNA sequences from this sample encode an identical CDR3 as well. The chain uses TRBV9 and TRBJ2-3, with unresolved D. V was clipped by 0 bases and J by 0 bases, with 2 bases between them. This CDR3 contains 13 residues. CDR1 is SGDLS and CDR2 is YYNGEE in the germline V gene. CDR3 coding DNA: TGTGCCAGCAGCGTAGGGAGCACAGATACGCAGTATTTT. This gives the protein CASSVGSTDTQYF.

The gene calls are TRBV12-3 or TRBV12-4 and TRBJ1-1; D ambiguous. V lost 2 bases and J lost 3, with 7 bases in between. The CDR3 totals 13 residues. The chain's CDR3 is CASSLNGDTEAFF. CDR3 DNA sequence: TGTGCCAGCAGTTTAAATGGGGACACTGAAGCTTTCTTT.

This clone appeared once. V is TRBV4-2 and J is TRBJ2-3; maybe TRBD1 (5 bases). The CDR3 contains 15 residues. Trimming shortened V by 4 bases and J by 6 bases, and 17 bases separated the two germline ends. From germline, CDR1 is LGHNA and CDR2 YNFKEQ. CDR3 amino acids: CASSPQGSGPDTQYF. The CDR3 DNA is TGTGCCAGCAGCCCCCAGGGATCAGGGCCCGATACGCAGTATTTT.

This rearrangement joins TRBV11-3 to TRBJ2-2; TRBD2 is a possible D gene (5 bases). Germline CDR1 and CDR2: SGHNT and YENEEA. The V and J ends lost 4 bases and 6 bases respectively, with 12 bases between them. This CDR3 comprises 14 residues. The CDR3 DNA is TGTGCCAGCAGCTCACTAGGCGGGCCCGGGGAGCTGTTTTTT. It codes for CASSSLGGPGELFF.

This clone was seen only once. The V and J genes are TRBV4-1 and TRBJ1-6; D unclear. With 0 bases removed from V and 3 bases from J, the gap between germline ends came to 9 bases. This CDR3 comprises 16 residues. Germline V CDR1 and CDR2: MGHRA, YSYEKL. CDR3 nucleotides: TGCGCCAGCAGCCAAGAAAGGAATGACTATAATTCACCCCTCCACTTT. Protein: CASSQERNDYNSPLHF.

A note on this clone: One end of the junction varies from germline; a read error may be responsible. The chain couples TRBV6-2 or TRBV6-3 to TRBJ2-7; a weak D match, TRBD1 (6 bases). The CDR3 runs to 11 residues. Germline loops: CDR1 MNHEY, CDR2 SVGEGT. The CDR3 sequence is CASSDRDTLNF. The CDR3 DNA reads TGTGCCAGCAGTGACCGGGACACCCTCAACTTC.

V usage is TRBV5-4 and J usage is TRBJ1-2; D remains unclear. Germline CDR1 is SGHNT and CDR2 is YYREEE (reference sequence). The CDR3 totals 16 residues. V was cut by 0 bases and J by 3 bases, with 15 bases left in between. CDR3 in DNA: TGTGCCAGCAGCTTGGGATCCACCCTTCGCGACTATGGCTACACCTTC. Amino acids: CASSLGSTLRDYGYTF.

The rearrangement joins TRBV3-1 (or the pseudogene TRBV3-2) to TRBJ1-1; D call uncertain. This CDR3 comprises 15 residues. Per germline, CDR1 LGHDT and CDR2 YNNKEL (reference sequence). Trimming took 1 base from V and 0 from J, leaving 9 bases between them. CDR3 sequence reads: CASSQAPAMNTEAFF. The CDR3 DNA sequence: TGTGCCAGCAGCCAAGCGCCAGCTATGAACACTGAAGCTTTCTTT.

The chain is built from TRBV29-1 and TRBJ1-4; perhaps TRBD1 as D (6 bases). The germline CDR1 and CDR2 sequences are SQVTM and ANQGSEA. The CDR3 is 14 residues long. Trimming shortened V by 6 bases and J by 0 bases, and 11 bases separated the two germline ends. CDR3 region: CSVRTDATNEKLFF. CDR3 nucleotide sequence: TGCAGCGTGAGGACAGACGCAACTAATGAAAAACTGTTTTTT.

CDR3 sequence: CASSLRGDTGELFF. DNA of the CDR3: TGTGCCAGCAGCTTAAGGGGGGACACCGGGGAGCTGTTTTTT. The rearrangement joins TRBV5-6 to TRBJ2-2, with D perhaps TRBD1 or TRBD2 (6 bases each). Per the germline V gene, CDR1 is SGHDT and CDR2 is YYEEEE. Trimming cost V 2 bases and J 3 bases, with 8 bases left between them. CDR3 length equals 14 residues.

The chain uses TRBV21-1 and TRBJ1-1; the table gives TRBD1 as D, unverified against the DNA. TRBV21-1 is a pseudogene segment. The CDR3 loop spans 12 amino acids. Here the CDR3 reads CASLPQAPEAFF. The CDR3 nucleotides read TGTGCCAGCCTCCCCCAGGCCCCTGAAGCTTTCTTT.

The chain couples TRBV12-3 or TRBV12-4 to TRBJ1-4; D is undetermined. This CDR3 is built from 12 residues. Trimming took 7 bases from V and 12 from J, leaving 15 bases between them. CDR3 loop: CASTERGWELFF. In DNA form, the CDR3 reads TGTGCCAGCACTGAACGAGGGTGGGAACTGTTTTTT.

This clone showed up just once. This chain uses TRBV19 with TRBJ2-1; 9 bases align to TRBD2. CDR1 is LNHDA, CDR2 SQIVND, per germline (reference sequence). CDR3 size: 16 residues. V lost 3 bases to trimming and J lost 5 bases; unmatched junction nucleotides: 8. CDR3 sequence: CASSIGSGGYHNEQFF. CDR3 bases: TGTGCCAGTAGTATTGGTAGCGGGGGCTACCACAATGAGCAGTTCTTC.

The chain is built from TRBV9 and TRBJ2-7, with 9 bases lining up with TRBD1. There are 15 residues in the CDR3. The V gene's germline CDR1 is SGDLS and CDR2 YYNGEE. Losses at the gene ends were 3 bases for V and 6 bases for J; bases not matched to a gene: 10. In DNA, the CDR3 is TGTGCCAGCAGCGCAGCCGGGACAGGGCAATTCGAGCAGTACTTC. It is translated as CASSAAGTGQFEQYF.

This clone was detected once. The J gene is TRBJ2-2, the V gene TRBV25-1; TRBD2 matches 7 bases. This CDR3 is 14 amino acids long. The germline gives CDR1 MGHDK, CDR2 SYGVNS. J gave up 2 bases and V 8 bases, and 5 bases lay outside the gene matches. The CDR3 spells CASETSINTGELFF. The CDR3 DNA sequence: TGTGCCAGCGAGACTAGCATAAACACCGGGGAGCTGTTTTTT.

In nucleotides, the CDR3 is TGTGCCAGCAGCGTAGGCTCAGGGGGCTCCTACAATGAGCAGTTCTTC. Its protein is CASSVGSGGSYNEQFF. The genes are TRBV9 and TRBJ2-1; TRBD1 agrees at 7 bases. Trimming removed 0 bases from V and 0 bases from J; junction bases left unmatched: 3. Germline CDR1 SGDLS, CDR2 YYNGEE. The CDR3 runs to 16 residues.

This clone came up once. J is TRBJ1-2 and V is TRBV10-3; no definite D call. This CDR3 has 14 amino acids. V lost 2 bases and J lost 4, with 11 bases in between. The V gene's germline CDR1 is ENHRY and CDR2 SYGVKD. The CDR3 bases are TGTGCCATCAGTGAGCATGACCCCGGCTATGGCTACACCTTC. This gives the protein CAISEHDPGYGYTF.